The sequence of this T cell receptor (beta chain) was determined in a study of Ad26.COV2.S vaccination and SARS-CoV-2 variants (dated by TCRdb to 2020 to 2023). Turning to the overall study: Vaccine-arm donors came from COV1001, a multicentre, randomized, double-blind, placebo-controlled phase I-IIa trial of Ad26.COV2.S in healthy adults. A total of around 32 samples were included in the TCR-sequenced set, comprising 19 Ad26.COV2.S vaccine recipients, 5 placebo recipients and 8 SARS-CoV-2 convalescent individuals. Sequencing of the TCRbeta repertoire served to evaluate the specificity and breadth of SARS-CoV-2-reactive T cell receptors following Ad26.COV2.S vaccination. Investigators did not know the trial group allocation while performing experiments and assessing outcomes. Participants in the trial were split at random into five groups of five each, receiving low-dose or high-dose Ad26.COV2.S once or twice, or else placebo on both occasions. Dosing of Ad26.COV2.S was intramuscular, at either 5x10^10 or 1x10^11 viral particles, delivered as one shot or as two shots spaced 56 days apart. Study-wide findings and limitations: The authors noted that total T cell responses may have been underestimated by the TCR breadth and depth analyses. Compared with placebo recipients, Ad26.COV2.S recipients showed higher spike-specific TCR breadth (P = 0.0014). The study lacked the statistical power to compare responses across vaccine doses or regimens. After vaccination, substantial breadth of spike-specific CD8+ and CD4+ T cell responses was reported. Non-spike TCR breadth was comparable between vaccine and placebo recipients, consistent with the vaccine containing only spike.

TCRbeta CDR3 regions were sequenced with the immunoSEQ Assay. After extraction, genomic DNA underwent amplification by bias-controlled multiplex PCR, followed by high-throughput sequencing. From the authors' description of their analysis: To quantify the absolute abundance of each unique TCRbeta CDR3 region, sequences were collapsed and filtered. T cell fraction was estimated by normalization of TCRbeta template counts to usable DNA, with usable DNA being measured through amplification of reference genes present in all nucleated cells. Repertoire TCRs were annotated as SARS-CoV-2-specific by exact matching of V gene, CDR3 amino acid sequence and J gene to a known reactive TCR set. The reference SARS-CoV-2 TCR set was obtained from MIRA and was filtered for enrichment in COVID-19-positive ImmuneCODE repertoires, whereby public or cross-reactive TCRs were removed. Using the MIRA antigens, annotated TCRs were further analysed by specific ORF or by position within an ORF. Depth was the summed frequency of annotated unique rearrangements, while breadth was defined as annotated unique rearrangements over total unique productive rearrangements. Group comparisons of TCR breadth used two-sided Wilcoxon rank-sum tests. TCRdb took over this immuneACCESS table, retaining in-frame rearrangements with V and J assigned. Such tables are incomplete; in checked studies, under half of the missing clones stem from an unresolved V gene, and the remainder is unexplained. That table is the source of V, J and clone size, and D and trimming were worked out from the DNA. The sample table holds 300,000 to 400,000 clones, of which roughly 91% were seen once. About 5% of the sample lies in the top ten.

About this clone itself: Its antigen is not yet known. No qualities accompany the bases; no much larger clone lies one base away.

This specimen's treatment or condition label, per the study, means: approximately 18 received Ad26.COV2.S at low or high dose, single or two shots; about 5 received placebo; per-sample allocation not given. For vaccine and placebo recipients, repertoires were sequenced using samples collected on day 63 after the first injection. Between 29 July and 7 August 2020, Cohort 1b enrolled 25 adults aged 18-55 years at one site in Boston, USA. Ad26.COV2.S was a replication-incompetent adenovirus type 26 vector that expressed a prefusion-stabilized SARS-CoV-2 spike protein derived from the original Wuhan strain. Sequences MDHEN (CDR1) and SYDVKM (CDR2) are obtained from the germline V gene. V is pruned by 7 bases and J by 4 bases, leaving 13 bases of the junction without a gene match. Counted from cysteine to phenylalanine, this CDR3 has 16 amino acids. This entry keeps only the CDR3 DNA: 48 bases, framed from base 1.

The material sequenced was peripheral blood, taken in a trial of Ad26.COV2.S vaccine versus placebo. The V and J genes are TRBV28 and TRBJ2-5; the central 9 bases match TRBD2. This clonotype was obtained from a person aged 18-60 years who received the Ad26.COV2.S COVID-19 vaccine or a placebo. This receptor has the CDR3 CASTRGGREGGETQYF. The bases read TGTGCCAGCACCCGAGGGGGGCGGGAGGGCGGAGAGACCCAGTACTTC.